The 27 T cell receptor beta chains reported below all come from one sample, sequenced in a study of blood T cell repertoires in COVID-19 (dated by TCRdb to between 2020 and 2021). The library was made by the immunoSEQ multiplex PCR assay. The table was pulled from immuneACCESS by TCRdb, which kept in-frame rearrangements only. Such tables lose some clones; where checked, under half of the loss comes from unresolved V genes, and the rest has no known cause. This sample lists 150,000 to 190,000 clones; 80% to 90% were detected once. The top ten clonotypes cover more than 5.5% of the sample. Sequencing was carried out using PBMCs or T cells enriched from blood (not recorded which). These receptors were collected from a middle-aged man who had recovered from COVID-19.

The chain links TRBV9 to TRBJ2-2; TRBD1 matches at 9 bases. The V gene end was trimmed by 7 bases and the J gene end by 7 bases; junction bases not matched to a gene: 8. The germline V gene encodes CDR1 SGDLS and CDR2 YYNGEE. The CDR3 runs 14 residues. The CDR3, as DNA: TGTGCCAGCTCGCAGACAGGGGGAGGCGGGGAGCTGTTTTTT. The encoded protein is CASSQTGGGGELFF.

The chain recombines TRBV5-6 with TRBJ1-4; D not certain. The CDR3 runs to 13 residues. The germline V gene encodes CDR1 SGHDT and CDR2 YYEEEE. V lost 0 bases, J lost 5 bases, and 5 bases lay in between. CDR3 nucleotide sequence: TGTGCCAGCAGCTTGGTCCAGAATGAAAAACTGTTTTTT. This translates into CASSLVQNEKLFF.

This clone was recorded once. The chain uses TRBV6-5 and TRBJ2-7; 8 bases map to TRBD1. The CDR3 is 14 residues long. V shed 6 bases, J shed 7 bases, and the junction held 11 bases outside the gene matches. In germline, CDR1 is MNHEY, CDR2 SVGAGI. The CDR3 here is CASSPNQGAGEQYF. In DNA form, the CDR3 reads TGTGCCAGCAGCCCGAATCAGGGGGCAGGGGAGCAGTACTTC.

V is TRBV7-2 and J is TRBJ2-2, with 9 bases matching TRBD2. Germline CDR1 SGHTA, CDR2 FQGNSA. Trimming at V came to 7 bases and at J to 4 bases, leaving 13 bases not matched to a gene. This CDR3 comprises 17 residues. CDR3 nucleotide sequence: TGTGCCAGCACCTTGGGTGCGGGGGGGCGCCGCACCGGGGAGCTGTTTTTT. It codes for CASTLGAGGRRTGELFF.

The chain recombines TRBV6-5 with TRBJ2-2; 9 bases are a match to TRBD1. This CDR3 is built from 15 residues. Trimming removed 5 bases from V and 4 bases from J; junction bases left unmatched: 5. Germline CDR1 and CDR2: MNHEY and SVGAGI. CDR3 amino acids: CASSPRTGVTGELFF. Here the CDR3 DNA reads TGTGCCAGCAGTCCTAGGACAGGGGTCACCGGGGAGCTGTTTTTT.

The chain links TRBV11-2 to TRBJ1-3; 8 bases map to TRBD1. Trimming cost V 5 bases and J 2 bases; bases outside gene matches: 2. CDR1 is SGHAT and CDR2 is FQNNGV in the germline V gene. The CDR3 consists of 14 residues. This chain's CDR3 is CASSQTGAGNTIYF. DNA for the CDR3: TGTGCCAGCAGCCAGACAGGGGCTGGAAACACCATATATTTT.

This clone was counted once. The gene calls are TRBV2 and TRBJ1-2; D may be TRBD1 (6 bases). The V gene's germline CDR1 is SNHLY and CDR2 FYNNEI. The CDR3 extends over 13 amino acids. Trimming left V 8 bases short and J 2 bases short, with 12 bases between. The chain's CDR3 is CASQPGHNYGYTF. CDR3 DNA sequence: TGTGCCAGCCAACCGGGACACAACTATGGCTACACCTTC.

This clone was recorded many times. V usage is TRBV16 and J usage is TRBJ2-7; 8 nucleotides agree with TRBD1. The CDR3 covers 15 residues. Unmatched junction bases numbered 6, after V lost 4 bases and J lost 1 base. CDR1 and CDR2 from the germline V gene are KGHSY and FQNENV. The CDR3 loop is CASSPGQGPSYEQYF. The CDR3 DNA reads TGTGCCAGCAGCCCAGGACAGGGACCTTCCTACGAGCAGTACTTC.

The V and J genes are TRBV19 and TRBJ2-7; no definite D call. The CDR3 is made up of 15 amino acids. Trimming took 1 base from V and 2 from J, leaving 12 bases between them. Germline CDR1 LNHDA, CDR2 SQIVND (reference sequence). CDR3 residues: CASSIGQSEAYEQYF. In nucleotides, the CDR3 is TGTGCCAGTAGTATAGGTCAAAGCGAGGCCTACGAGCAGTACTTC.

This clone was found once. This rearrangement joins TRBV2 to TRBJ1-4; D is possibly TRBD1 (6 bases). CDR3 size: 13 residues. Trimming pared 6 bases from V and 5 bases from J, leaving 10 bases between. Germline V gives CDR1 SNHLY, CDR2 FYNNEI. The CDR3 sequence: CASRDRANEKLFF. CDR3 nucleotide sequence: TGTGCCAGCAGGGACAGAGCGAATGAAAAACTGTTTTTT.

The gene calls are TRBV9 and TRBJ1-2; D not certain. This CDR3 is built from 15 residues. Trimming took 0 bases from V and 0 from J, leaving 9 bases between them. CDR1 and CDR2 (germline): SGDLS, YYNGEE. CDR3 sequence (DNA): TGTGCCAGCAGCGTAGGAATCTCAGCTAACTATGGCTACACCTTC. Protein sequence: CASSVGISANYGYTF.

The V and J genes are TRBV15 and TRBJ1-5; D call uncertain. Trimming shortened V by 1 base and J by 2 bases, and 15 bases separated the two germline ends. From germline, CDR1 is LNHNV and CDR2 YYDKDF (reference sequence). This CDR3 has 17 amino acids. CDR3 coding DNA: TGTGCCACCAGCAGAGGGCGACAAGTCCTTGGCAATCAGCCCCAGCATTTT. Translated, it gives CATSRGRQVLGNQPQHF.

V and J are TRBV7-9 and TRBJ2-2; D is unclear. The CDR3 contains 14 residues. V was pared by 3 bases and J by 0 bases, with 5 bases between. The germline V gene encodes CDR1 SEHNR and CDR2 FQNEAQ (reference sequence). CDR3 bases: TGTGCCAGCAGCTTCATTCCGAACACCGGGGAGCTGTTTTTT. Amino acid sequence: CASSFIPNTGELFF.

CDR3 amino acids: CASSPGVRGTQYF. The CDR3 region has the DNA TGTGCCAGCAGCCCGGGCGTCAGGGGAACGCAGTATTTT. V usage is TRBV7-3 and J usage is TRBJ2-3; tentative D call: TRBD1 (6 bases). The germline V and J ends were trimmed by 5 bases and 9 bases, with 15 bases remaining between them. Germline V gene data show CDR1 as SGHTA and CDR2 as FQGTGA. The CDR3 spans 13 residues.

V gene TRBV7-8 combines with J gene TRBJ1-1; TRBD1 matches at 12 bases. The CDR3 length is 17 residues. J lost 0 bases, V lost 5 bases, and 7 bases had no gene match. From germline, CDR1 is SGHVS and CDR2 FQNEAQ. The CDR3 here is CASSPGTGGVLNTEAFF. Written as DNA, the CDR3 is TGTGCCAGCAGCCCAGGGACAGGGGGCGTGCTGAACACTGAAGCTTTCTTT.

The chain links TRBV11-2 to TRBJ2-4; TRBD1 agrees at 10 bases. Germline trimming cut 5 bases from V and 7 bases from J; bases unmatched to any gene: 14. This CDR3 region has 17 residues. Germline V gene sequence: CDR1 SGHAT, CDR2 FQNNGV. CDR3 sequence: CASSDDGQGVWGNIQYF. The DNA for the CDR3 is TGTGCCAGCAGCGATGATGGACAGGGGGTTTGGGGGAACATTCAGTACTTC.

J is TRBJ1-6 and V is TRBV27, with TRBD1 matching 8 bases. The CDR3 is 16 amino acids. Germline-derived CDR1 and CDR2 are MNHEY and SMNVEV (reference sequence). The J segment lost 6 bases and the V segment lost 6 bases, leaving 10 bases of the junction unmatched. The CDR3 protein is CASRYRGGRINSPLHF. The CDR3 nucleotides read TGTGCCAGCAGGTACAGGGGGGGGAGAATTAATTCACCCCTCCACTTT.

The V and J genes are TRBV12-3 or TRBV12-4 and TRBJ1-1; 7 bases align to TRBD1. Unmatched junction bases numbered 5, after V lost 8 bases and J lost 5 bases. This CDR3 is built from 12 residues. The CDR3 sequence: CASGQARTEAFF. The CDR3 bases are TGTGCCAGCGGACAGGCGAGGACTGAAGCTTTCTTT.

The chain recombines TRBV7-9 with TRBJ1-2, with 7 nucleotides matching TRBD1. Germline V CDR1 and CDR2: SEHNR, FQNEAQ (reference sequence). This CDR3 region has 13 residues. V shed 1 base, J shed 5 bases, and the junction held 1 base outside the gene matches. CDR3 nucleotide sequence: TGTGCCAGCAGCTTAGGGACAGGTTATGGCTACACCTTC. It codes for CASSLGTGYGYTF. The variable domain in full, with the rest retrieved from reference TRBV7-9 and TRBJ1-2, is DTGVSQNPRHKITKRGQNVTFRCDPISEHNRLYWYRQTLGQGPEFLTYFQNEAQLEKSRLLSDRFSAERPKGSFSTLEIQRTEQGDSAMYLCASSLGTGYGYTFGSGTRLTVV.

J is TRBJ1-5 and V is TRBV6-4; 8 positions match TRBD1. The length of the CDR3 is 17 residues. Germline lookup yields CDR1 MRHNA and CDR2 SNTAGT. With 9 bases clipped from V and 0 bases from J, the junction kept 13 bases outside the gene matches. CDR3 in DNA: TGTGCCAGGGTGAGGGACAGGAGACTCTGTAGCAATCAGCCCCAGCATTTT. Its protein product is CARVRDRRLCSNQPQHF.

The chain couples TRBV30 to TRBJ1-2; no clear D gene. This CDR3 region has 15 residues. The germline V and J ends were trimmed by 2 bases and 4 bases, with 17 bases remaining between them. The V gene's germline CDR1 is GTSNPN and CDR2 SVGIG (reference sequence). The CDR3 region has the DNA TGTGCCTGGAGTCCCGAAAATGTGGGGAGCTATGGCTACACCTTC. Its translation: CAWSPENVGSYGYTF.

The chain has TRBV7-9 and TRBJ2-7; 7 nucleotides line up with TRBD1. The CDR3 extends over 14 amino acids. The V and J ends lost 5 bases and 2 bases, in that order; junction bases with no gene match: 6. Germline loops: CDR1 SEHNR, CDR2 FQNEAQ (reference sequence). CDR3 DNA: TGTGCCAGCAGCCACTGGGACAGTACCTACGAGCAGTACTTC. This codes for CASSHWDSTYEQYF.

The chain recombines TRBV29-1 with TRBJ1-1; D is uncertain. The germline V gene encodes CDR1 SQVTM and CDR2 ANQGSEA. This CDR3 spans 14 amino acids. V shed 3 bases and J shed 1 base, with 12 bases lying between them. The CDR3 spells CSVEEGPRNTEAFF. The CDR3 DNA reads as TGCAGCGTTGAGGAGGGCCCACGGAACACTGAAGCTTTCTTT.

The chain employs TRBV5-1 and TRBJ2-2; 7 bases are a match to TRBD1. CDR1 and CDR2 from the germline V gene are SGHRS and YFSETQ. The trim removed 4 bases at V and 0 bases at J, leaving 3 bases unmatched. CDR3 size: 15 residues. For the CDR3, the DNA is TGCGCCAGCAGCCAGGGGGTGGCGAACACCGGGGAGCTGTTTTTT. Residues: CASSQGVANTGELFF.

V is TRBV18 and J is TRBJ1-1, with TRBD1 matching over 8 bases. The V and J ends lost 5 bases and 0 bases, in that order; junction bases with no gene match: 11. This CDR3 is built from 17 residues. Germline V gene sequence: CDR1 KGHSH, CDR2 LQKENI. The DNA for the CDR3 is TGTGCCAGCTCAAGCGGACAGGGTGGCCGATTGAACACTGAAGCTTTCTTT. Amino acid sequence: CASSSGQGGRLNTEAFF.

This chain's CDR3 is CASSQDLRTSATNEQFF. The DNA of the CDR3 is TGTGCCAGCAGCCAAGATCTTAGGACTAGTGCCACCAATGAGCAGTTCTTC. The V call is TRBV4-2, the J call TRBJ2-1, with 7 bases fitting TRBD2. The junction had 11 bases not matched to a gene; V was cut back by 0 bases and J by 6 bases. This CDR3 is built from 17 residues. The germline gives CDR1 LGHNA, CDR2 YNFKEQ.

The gene calls are TRBV5-5 and TRBJ2-7; possible D gene TRBD2, 5 bases. Germline V lookup: CDR1 SGHKS, CDR2 YYEKEE (reference sequence). This CDR3 contains 13 residues. The V and J ends lost 0 bases and 3 bases respectively, with 7 bases between them. CDR3 sequence reads: CASSLEGVYEQYF. In DNA, the CDR3 is TGTGCCAGCAGCTTGGAGGGAGTCTACGAGCAGTACTTC.